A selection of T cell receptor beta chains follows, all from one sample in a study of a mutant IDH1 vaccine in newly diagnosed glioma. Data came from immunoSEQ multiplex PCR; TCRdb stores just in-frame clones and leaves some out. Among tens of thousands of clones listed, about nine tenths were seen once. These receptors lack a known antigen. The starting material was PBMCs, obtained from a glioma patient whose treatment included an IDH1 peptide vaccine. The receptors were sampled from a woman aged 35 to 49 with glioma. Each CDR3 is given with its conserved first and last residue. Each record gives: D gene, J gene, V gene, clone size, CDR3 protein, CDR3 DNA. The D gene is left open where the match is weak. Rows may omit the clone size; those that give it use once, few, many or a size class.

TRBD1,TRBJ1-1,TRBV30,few,CAWSGQGAEAFF,TGTGCCTGGAGTGGACAGGGAGCTGAAGCTTTCTTT
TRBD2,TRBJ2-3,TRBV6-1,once,CASSPSGGLPDTQYF,TGTGCCAGCAGTCCTAGCGGGGGCCTACCAGATACGCAGTATTTT
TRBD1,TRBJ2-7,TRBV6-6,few,CASRPDRGEQYF,TGTGCCAGCAGACCCGACAGGGGCGAGCAGTACTTC
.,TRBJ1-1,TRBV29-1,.,CSASQNLMNTEAFF,TGCAGCGCTTCACAGAATCTCATGAACACTGAAGCTTTCTTT
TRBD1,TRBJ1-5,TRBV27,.,CASRFTGGNQPQHF,TGTGCCAGCAGGTTTACAGGGGGCAATCAGCCCCAGCATTTT
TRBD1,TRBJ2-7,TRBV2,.,CASNQQGVVYEQYF,TGTGCCAGCAACCAACAGGGGGTGGTCTACGAGCAGTACTTC
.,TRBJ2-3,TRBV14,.,CASSQADTQYF,TGTGCCAGCAGCCAAGCAGATACGCAGTATTTT
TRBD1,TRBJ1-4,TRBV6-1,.,CASSDPGQGSEKLFF,TGTGCCAGCAGTGACCCGGGACAGGGGAGCGAAAAACTGTTTTTT
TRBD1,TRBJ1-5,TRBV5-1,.,CASSLGQGASQPQHF,TGCGCCAGCAGCTTGGGACAGGGGGCTAGTCAGCCCCAGCATTTT
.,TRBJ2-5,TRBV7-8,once,CASSQGFLGETQYF,TGTGCCAGCAGCCAAGGATTCTTGGGAGAGACCCAGTACTTC
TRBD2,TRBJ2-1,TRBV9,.,CASSVDPLAGGPYNEQFF,TGTGCCAGCAGCGTAGATCCACTAGCGGGGGGACCGTACAATGAGCAGTTCTTC
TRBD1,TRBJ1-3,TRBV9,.,CASSAGDSSGNTIYF,TGTGCCAGCAGCGCGGGGGACAGCTCTGGAAACACCATATATTTT
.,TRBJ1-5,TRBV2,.,CASSPRRWPEQPQHF,TGTGCCAGCAGCCCCCGGCGGTGGCCGGAGCAGCCCCAGCATTTT
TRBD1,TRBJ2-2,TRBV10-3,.,CAISGRVAGDRNGELFF,TGTGCCATCAGTGGGCGCGTGGCAGGGGACAGGAACGGGGAGCTGTTTTTT
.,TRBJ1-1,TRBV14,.,CASSQLHLTEAFF,TGTGCCAGCAGCCAACTCCACCTCACTGAAGCTTTCTTT
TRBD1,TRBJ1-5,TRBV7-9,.,CASSSQGVQPQHF,TGTGCCAGCAGCTCGCAGGGGGTTCAGCCCCAGCATTTT
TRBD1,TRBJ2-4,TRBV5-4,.,CASSLGGRGLSKNIQYF,TGTGCCAGCAGCTTGGGAGGCAGGGGGTTATCTAAAAACATTCAGTACTTC